One and the same sample provided the 30 T cell receptor beta chains below, sequenced in a study of human T cells and chemical hapten exposure. Specified time point: patch test 1, 2 weeks after DPC sensitization. Noted treatment: therapeutic diphenylcyclopropenone sensitization with weekly scalp DPC. TCRdb recomputed calls from the RACE reads with MiXCR, one row per CDR3 protein. The sample lists 95,000 to 150,000 distinct CDR3 sequences, approximately 15% occurring once. The material was whole blood, obtained in connection with sensitization to the hapten diphenylcyclopropenone (DPC). The receptor set was obtained from a man aged 18 to 30 with alopecia areata. Some clones in this sample may be carry-over from other donors' samples.

The chain couples TRBV21-1 to TRBJ2-2; whether TRBD1, the table's D call, matches the DNA was not checked. TRBV21-1 is a pseudogene segment. The CDR3 has 15 amino acids. In nucleotides, the CDR3 is TGTGCCAGCAGCAAAGGGCGGGACAGGGAAGAGGAGCTGTTTTTT. It specifies CASSKGRDREEELFF.

The chain employs TRBV11-2 and TRBJ2-4; D is tentatively TRBD1 or TRBD2 (5 bases each). This CDR3 has 14 amino acids. Germline V CDR1 and CDR2: SGHAT, FQNNGV. V lost 6 bases, J lost 7 bases, and 16 bases lay in between. CDR3 nucleotide sequence: TGTGCCAGCAGACCCACGGGGCGAAGCAACATTCAGTACTTC. Translated, it gives CASRPTGRSNIQYF.

J is TRBJ2-3 and V is TRBV9; D gene uncertain. CDR3 length: 15 amino acids. The V gene lost 4 bases and the J gene lost 1 base, with 13 bases spanning the gap. CDR1 is SGDLS and CDR2 is YYNGEE in the germline V gene. The CDR3 region is CASSPPSWRTDTQYF. The CDR3 bases are TGTGCCAGCAGCCCCCCGAGTTGGCGCACAGATACGCAGTATTTT.

The chain couples TRBV5-6 to TRBJ1-1; 8 nucleotides line up with TRBD1. Per germline, CDR1 SGHDT and CDR2 YYEEEE. The CDR3 runs to 15 residues. V lost 0 bases and J lost 5; bases outside the gene matches: 6. The CDR3 DNA sequence: TGTGCCAGCAGCTTGGAAGCCAGGGGGCAAACTGAAGCTTTCTTT. Translating gives CASSLEARGQTEAFF. The full variable domain, rest sourced from reference TRBV5-6 and TRBJ1-1, is DAGVTQSPTHLIKTRGQQVTLRCSPKSGHDTVSWYQQALGQGPQFIFQYYEEEERQRGNFPDRFSGHQFPNYSSELNVNALLLGDSALYLCASSLEARGQTEAFFGQGTRLTVV.

The rearrangement links TRBV7-9 to TRBJ2-3; TRBD1 might be the D (5 bases). Trimming stripped 5 bases from V and 4 bases from J, with 13 bases between. CDR3 length: 14 residues. The germline V gene encodes CDR1 SEHNR and CDR2 FQNEAQ (reference sequence). CDR3 nucleotide sequence: TGTGCCAGCAGCCCACCCCAGGGTCCAGATACGCAGTATTTT. Its protein product is CASSPPQGPDTQYF.

This clonotype was seen more than once but under ten times. V and J are TRBV6-4 and TRBJ2-3; D might be TRBD2 (5 bases). There are 14 residues in the CDR3. The germline V and J ends were trimmed by 2 bases and 1 base, with 7 bases remaining between them. The germline gives CDR1 MRHNA, CDR2 SNTAGT. In DNA, the CDR3 is TGTGCCAGCAGTGACCGGGGAGGCACAGATACGCAGTATTTT. Protein sequence: CASSDRGGTDTQYF.

This clonotype has just a few counts. V and J are TRBV24-1 and TRBJ2-1; D is possibly TRBD1 (6 bases). The germline V gene has CDR1 KGHDR and CDR2 SFDVKD. The germline V and J ends were trimmed by 0 bases and 4 bases, with 15 bases remaining between them. The CDR3 runs 17 residues. CDR3 coding DNA: TGTGCCACCAGTGATTTGGGACAGTCCGAAGGGTACAATGAGCAGTTCTTC. This codes for CATSDLGQSEGYNEQFF.

This clonotype was detected a few times. V and J are TRBV29-1 and TRBJ2-7; TRBD2 agrees at 9 bases. CDR1 and CDR2 (germline): SQVTM, ANQGSEA. J was trimmed by 0 bases and V by 1 base; bases with no gene match: 4. CDR3 size: 15 residues. The chain's CDR3 is CSVEVRAGGSYEQYF. The CDR3 DNA sequence: TGCAGCGTTGAAGTCCGAGCGGGGGGCTCCTACGAGCAGTACTTC.

Concerning this clonotype itself: Since a much larger clone is just one base distant, this may be a read error. The V and J genes are TRBV6-2 or TRBV6-3 and TRBJ1-1, with D hard to call. CDR3 size: 12 residues. The germline V gene has CDR1 MNHEY and CDR2 SVGEGT. Deletions cut 4 bases from V and 0 bases from J, with 3 bases between. The CDR3 DNA reads as TGTGCCAGCAGTTTCGTGAACACTGAAGCTTTCTTT. As protein: CASSFVNTEAFF.

The chain uses TRBV4-3 and TRBJ2-3, with a weak D call TRBD1 (6 bases). The germline gives CDR1 LGHNA, CDR2 YSLEER. V lost 4 bases and J lost 5, with 10 bases in between. CDR3 length: 13 residues. This chain's CDR3 is CASSLGAGDTQYF. CDR3 coding DNA: TGCGCCAGCAGCCTGGGGGCTGGAGATACGCAGTATTTT.

This chain joins TRBV29-1 and TRBJ2-7; D may be TRBD2 (8 bases). Deletions cut 2 bases from V and 6 bases from J, with 20 bases between. Germline V gene lookup returns CDR1 SQVTM and CDR2 ANQGSEA. This CDR3 comprises 15 residues. The CDR3 loop is CSVEIDRVSGGEQYF. CDR3 sequence (DNA): TGCAGCGTTGAAATAGACAGGGTCAGCGGGGGCGAGCAGTACTTC.

The chain is built from TRBV2 and TRBJ2-7; no firm D call. The V gene's germline CDR1 is SNHLY and CDR2 FYNNEI. V dropped 5 bases and J dropped 1 base, with 15 bases sitting between them. This CDR3 has 15 amino acids. The CDR3 DNA is TGTGCCAGCAGTATCCAGCTTTTCGGATCCTACGAGCAGTACGTC. Translated: CASSIQLFGSYEQYV.

The sample holds a few counts of this clonotype. V is TRBV28 and J is TRBJ2-3; TRBD2 is a possible D gene (6 bases). CDR3 length: 15 amino acids. V was shortened by 6 bases and J by 1 base, with 14 bases between the two germline ends. CDR1 is MDHEN and CDR2 is SYDVKM in the germline V gene. This chain's CDR3 is CASSAPGLGTDTQYF. Here the CDR3 DNA reads TGTGCCAGCAGCGCCCCGGGACTTGGCACAGATACGCAGTATTTT.

The genes are TRBV2 and TRBJ2-3; TRBD2 agrees at 9 bases. The CDR3 loop spans 12 amino acids. J lost 15 bases, V lost 3 bases, and 7 bases had no gene match. The germline V gene has CDR1 SNHLY and CDR2 FYNNEI. The CDR3 loop reads CASSEAGGQAYF. The CDR3 bases are TGTGCCAGCAGTGAGGCGGGGGGGCAGGCCTATTTT.

This clonotype was counted a few times. CDR3 sequence (DNA): TGCAGTGCTGGTGACAGGGCCGCAGATACGCAGTATTTT. Encoded protein: CSAGDRAADTQYF. The chain links TRBV20-1 to TRBJ2-3; 7 bases are shared with TRBD1. CDR3 length: 13 residues. V lost 5 bases, J lost 4 bases, and 6 bases stayed unmatched. Germline values: CDR1 DFQATT, CDR2 SNEGSKA (reference sequence).

The chain has TRBV5-1 and TRBJ1-6; D not certain. Germline assignment: CDR1 SGHRS and CDR2 YFSETQ. Trimming pared 0 bases from V and 12 bases from J, leaving 10 bases between. The CDR3 consists of 13 residues. CDR3 protein: CASSLGLFQPLHF. DNA of the CDR3: TGCGCCAGCAGCTTGGGTCTCTTCCAACCCCTCCACTTT. The whole variable domain, remainder taken from reference TRBV5-1 and TRBJ1-6, is KAGVTQTPRYLIKTRGQQVTLSCSPISGHRSVSWYQQTPGQGLQFLFEYFSETQRNKGNFPGRFSGRQFSNSRSEMNVSTLELGDSALYLCASSLGLFQPLHFGNGTRLTVT.

This clonotype was seen ten or more times. The V call is TRBV6-5, the J call TRBJ1-1; tentatively, D is TRBD1 (5 bases). The CDR3 has 15 residues. Trimming pared 3 bases from V and 0 bases from J, leaving 11 bases between. Germline CDR1 is MNHEY and CDR2 is SVGAGI. CDR3 nucleotides: TGTGCCAGCAGTTATTCGCCGACAGTGAACACTGAAGCTTTCTTT. Translation gives CASSYSPTVNTEAFF.

This clonotype was found a few times. The chain combines TRBV6-6 with TRBJ2-1; D uncertain. V was shortened by 4 bases and J by 0 bases, with 10 bases between the two germline ends. In germline, CDR1 is MNHNY, CDR2 SVGAGI (reference sequence). The CDR3 length is 15 residues. Here the CDR3 reads CASSWASSSYNEQFF. The CDR3 DNA follows: TGTGCCAGCAGTTGGGCATCGAGCTCCTACAATGAGCAGTTCTTC.

This clonotype occurred a few times. The rearrangement links TRBV18 to TRBJ1-5; TRBD1 matches 7 bases. V dropped 4 bases and J dropped 2; count of bases not matched to a gene: 8. Germline CDR1 reads KGHSH; CDR2 reads LQKENI. The CDR3 totals 16 residues. CDR3 nucleotide sequence: TGTGCCAGCTCACTGAACAGGGGTTCAGGCAATCAGCCCCAGCATTTT. It encodes CASSLNRGSGNQPQHF.

V usage is TRBV7-3 and J usage is TRBJ2-5, with 13 bases fitting TRBD2. This CDR3 has 15 amino acids. V shed 5 bases, J shed 5 bases, and the junction held 5 bases outside the gene matches. CDR1 is SGHTA, CDR2 FQGTGA, per germline. The CDR3 protein is CASSRTSGGAETQYF. The DNA of the CDR3 is TGTGCCAGCAGCCGGACTAGCGGGGGTGCTGAGACCCAGTACTTC. Variable domain in full (rest from reference TRBV7-3 and TRBJ2-5): GAGVSQTPSNKVTEKGKYVELRCDPISGHTALYWYRQSLGQGPEFLIYFQGTGAADDSGLPNDRFFAVRPEGSVSTLKIQRTERGDSAVYLCASSRTSGGAETQYFGPGTRLLVL.

The V gene is TRBV6-5, the J gene TRBJ1-1; 8 bases map to TRBD1. This CDR3 has 15 residues. With V trimmed by 2 bases and J by 5 bases, 7 bases remained unmatched. Germline values: CDR1 MNHEY, CDR2 SVGAGI. The CDR3 bases are TGTGCCAGCAGTTACGGTCCCAGGGGGCTGACTGAAGCTTTCTTT. Translating gives CASSYGPRGLTEAFF.

The CDR3 reads CASSVAGPTGELFF. CDR3 coding DNA: TGTGCCAGCAGCGTAGCCGGCCCCACCGGGGAGCTGTTTTTT. This chain joins TRBV9 and TRBJ2-2; no firm D call. V lost 0 bases, J lost 4 bases, and 7 bases lay in between. From germline, CDR1 is SGDLS and CDR2 YYNGEE. CDR3 length: 14 residues.

With regard to this clonotype: This clone may be a read error of a much larger clone one base away. The chain recombines TRBV7-2 with TRBJ2-1, with unresolved D. There are 15 residues in the CDR3. Germline CDR1 is SGHTA and CDR2 is FQGNSA. Trimming shortened V by 3 bases and J by 4 bases, and 13 bases separated the two germline ends. For the CDR3, the DNA is TGTGCCAGCAGCTTCTCCAGAAATACTTACAATGAGCAGTTCTTC. Translation gives CASSFSRNTYNEQFF.

This rearrangement joins TRBV29-1 to TRBJ1-1; D gene unclear. The CDR3 covers 11 residues. Trimming pared 5 bases from V and 4 bases from J, leaving 8 bases between. Germline values: CDR1 SQVTM, CDR2 ANQGSEA. CDR3 in DNA: TGCAGCGTTCAGACGGTCACTGAAGCTTTCTTT. Translating it yields CSVQTVTEAFF.

This clonotype was observed a few times. The chain combines TRBV9 with TRBJ2-7; 9 bases line up with TRBD2. This CDR3 has 18 amino acids. Trimming took 4 bases from V and 6 from J; bases not matched to a gene: 20. The germline V gene has CDR1 SGDLS and CDR2 YYNGEE. The CDR3 DNA reads as TGTGCCAGCAGCCCCTATAGTTGGGCTAGCGGGGACCAGCGCGAGCAGTACTTC. The encoded protein is CASSPYSWASGDQREQYF. Full variable domain (missing parts from reference TRBV9 and TRBJ2-7): DSGVTQTPKHLITATGQRVTLRCSPRSGDLSVYWYQQSLDQGLQFLIQYYNGEERAKGNILERFSAQQFPDLHSELNLSSLELGDSALYFCASSPYSWASGDQREQYFGPGTRLTVT.

This clonotype was seen only a few times. The chain joins TRBV18 to TRBJ1-2; D is uncertain. V lost 1 base, J lost 9 bases, and 15 bases lay in between. The germline V gene encodes CDR1 KGHSH and CDR2 LQKENI. This CDR3 has 14 amino acids. The CDR3: CASSPRWTSDSYTF. The CDR3, as DNA: TGTGCCAGCTCACCACGGTGGACGTCAGATAGCTACACCTTC.

This clonotype was counted between two and nine times. This chain links TRBV7-9 with TRBJ2-3; D unresolved. The CDR3 contains 14 residues. Trimming pared 6 bases from V and 3 bases from J, leaving 13 bases between. CDR1 and CDR2 from the germline V gene are SEHNR and FQNEAQ (reference sequence). CDR3 protein: CASRQSGGTDTQYF. CDR3 DNA: TGTGCCAGCAGGCAATCGGGTGGGACAGATACGCAGTATTTT.

Ten or more counts support this clonotype. This rearrangement joins TRBV6-5 to TRBJ2-7; D is possibly TRBD1 (5 bases). CDR1 is MNHEY and CDR2 is SVGAGI in the germline V gene. The CDR3 loop spans 15 amino acids. Trimming cost V 0 bases and J 0 bases, with 9 bases left between them. CDR3 sequence reads: CASSYSPGLSYEQYF. In DNA form, the CDR3 reads TGTGCCAGCAGTTACTCGCCAGGGCTCTCCTACGAGCAGTACTTC.

V gene TRBV29-1 combines with J gene TRBJ1-2; D possibly corresponds to TRBD1 (6 bases). V lost 6 bases to trimming and J lost 0 bases, with 11 bases between them. The CDR3 has 13 residues. Germline CDR1 SQVTM, CDR2 ANQGSEA. The DNA of the CDR3 is TGCAGCGTAGGGACATCTACTAACTATGGCTACACCTTC. The encoded protein is CSVGTSTNYGYTF.

At least ten counts were recorded for this clonotype. This chain uses TRBV2 with TRBJ2-2; 9 bases match TRBD1. V gave up 6 bases and J gave up 1 base; unmatched junction bases: 6. Germline V gene lookup returns CDR1 SNHLY and CDR2 FYNNEI. The CDR3 loop spans 16 amino acids. The CDR3 nucleotides read TGTGCCAGCAGCCACACAGGGGGCGGGAACACCGGGGAGCTGTTTTTT. Residues: CASSHTGGGNTGELFF. The complete variable domain, with remaining parts taken from reference TRBV2 and TRBJ2-2, reads EPEVTQTPSHQVTQMGQEVILRCVPISNHLYFYWYRQILGQKVEFLVSFYNNEISEKSEIFDDQFSVERPDGSNFTLKIRSTKLEDSAMYFCASSHTGGGNTGELFFGEGSRLTVL.